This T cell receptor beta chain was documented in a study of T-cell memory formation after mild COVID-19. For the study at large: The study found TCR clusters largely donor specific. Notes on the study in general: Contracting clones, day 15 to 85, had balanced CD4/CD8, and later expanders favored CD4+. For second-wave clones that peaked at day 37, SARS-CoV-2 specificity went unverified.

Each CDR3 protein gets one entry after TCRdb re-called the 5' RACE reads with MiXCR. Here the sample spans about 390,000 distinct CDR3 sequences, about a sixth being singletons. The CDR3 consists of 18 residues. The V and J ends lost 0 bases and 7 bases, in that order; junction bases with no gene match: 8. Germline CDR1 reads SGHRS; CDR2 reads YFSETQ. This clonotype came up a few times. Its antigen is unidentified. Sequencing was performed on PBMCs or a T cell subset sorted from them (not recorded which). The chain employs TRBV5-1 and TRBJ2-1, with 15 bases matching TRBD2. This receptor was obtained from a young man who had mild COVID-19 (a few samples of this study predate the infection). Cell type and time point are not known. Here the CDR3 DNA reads TGCGCCAGCAGCTTGGCGGCCGGACTAGCGGGGGGGCCGAATGAGCAGTTCTTC. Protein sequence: CASSLAAGLAGGPNEQFF.